This TCR beta chain was obtained from a study of post-analysis software for immune sequencing data. In the study overall: Several disease courses (relapsing-remitting, secondary progressive and progressive-relapsing) of multiple sclerosis were included.

Tagging with unique molecular identifiers was a feature of the TCR beta cDNA libraries. TCRdb re-called the PCR reads with MiXCR, one entry per CDR3 protein. The data hold over 150,000 distinct CDR3 sequences, with around 30% observed a single time. V was pared by 6 bases and J by 2 bases, with 13 bases of the junction left unmatched. Germline CDR1 reads WSHSY; CDR2 reads SAAADI. This CDR3 contains 16 residues. Regarding the study as a whole: Patients carried roughly 5 TRBV segments more frequently than controls did, and TRBV5-6, TRBV5-1 and TRBV20-1 were among them. Controls had significantly higher normalized Chao1 diversity than multiple sclerosis patients.

Regarding this clonotype: The antigen remains unidentified.

This chain joins TRBV10-2 and TRBJ2-7; the match to TRBD2 covers 7 bases. The sequence derives from a girl between 10 and 17 years old with multiple sclerosis. The sequenced sample was blood. CDR3 region: CASRYGLSSGPYEQYF. CDR3 in DNA: TGCGCCAGCAGATACGGTCTGTCTAGCGGACCCTACGAGCAGTACTTC.